What follows is one T cell receptor (beta chain) and its context. Antigen unknown. The source of the sample is a study of vaccination effects on CD4 cells after COVID-19. After expansion with viral peptide pools in the ViraFEST assay, antigen-specific CD4+ T cells were sequenced. Subsequent to roughly 9 days of culture, CD4+ T cells were isolated. The cohort was immunized with two doses of either the BNT162b2 or mRNA-1273 vaccine. Assay used: immunoSEQ multiplex PCR; TCRdb lists only in-frame clones, some missing. The sample holds 25,000 to 30,000 clones, 65% to 80% seen once. Germline V gene data show CDR1 as MNHEY and CDR2 as SVGAGI. Trimming left V 5 bases short and J 8 bases short, with 7 bases between. The CDR3 extends over 11 amino acids.

This TCR derives from a human donor who received a COVID-19 vaccine. The chain couples TRBV6-5 to TRBJ2-1; D gene uncertain. Specimen: CD4+ T cells from PBMCs cultured with HCoV-NL63 spike peptides, collected after COVID-19 vaccination. The CDR3 loop is CASSNTDEQFF. In DNA form, the CDR3 reads TGTGCCAGCAGTAACACGGATGAGCAGTTCTTC.